Each of the 4 T cell receptor beta chains below was sequenced from the same sample in a study of blood T cell repertoires in COVID-19. Clones were sequenced by immunoSEQ multiplex PCR, and TCRdb holds only the in-frame ones, with some missing. The sample consists of 90,000 to 100,000 clones, roughly 90% of them appearing once. Sequencing was performed on peripheral blood. These receptor sequences come from a man aged 45-60 years with COVID-19, enrolled during active disease.

The rearrangement uses TRBV3-1 (or the pseudogene TRBV3-2) and TRBJ1-2, with D hard to call. This CDR3 is 14 amino acids long. V dropped 1 base and J dropped 5 bases, with 11 bases sitting between them. Germline CDR1 reads LGHDT; CDR2 reads YNNKEL (reference sequence). The CDR3, as DNA: TGTGCCAGCAGCCAAGTTGTGCAGACTTATGGCTACACCTTC. It encodes CASSQVVQTYGYTF.

The chain links TRBV3-1 (or the pseudogene TRBV3-2) to TRBJ1-4; D is possibly TRBD1 (6 bases). The ends were cut back, 2 bases at V and 6 bases at J, with 25 bases in the middle. The CDR3 is 19 residues long. CDR1 is LGHDT and CDR2 is YNNKEL in the germline V gene (reference sequence). The CDR3 nucleotides are TGTGCCAGCAGCCAACGCCCGGGGGGGCGGTGGGTTGGCGATGAAAAACTGTTTTTT. It translates to CASSQRPGGRWVGDEKLFF.

A few counts support this clone. J is TRBJ1-2 and V is TRBV4-1; no definite D call. The CDR3 has 15 amino acids. CDR1 MGHRA and CDR2 YSYEKL come from the germline V gene. Trimming removed 0 bases from V and 0 bases from J, with 8 bases in between. CDR3 region: CASSQELEANYGYTF. The CDR3 nucleotides are TGCGCCAGCAGCCAAGAATTAGAGGCTAACTATGGCTACACCTTC.

The V and J genes are TRBV10-1 and TRBJ2-7, with TRBD2 identical over 9 bases. The CDR3 consists of 13 residues. Germline V gives CDR1 WNHNN, CDR2 SYGVQD (reference sequence). Trimming removed 4 bases from V and 6 bases from J; junction bases left unmatched: 4. As DNA, the CDR3 is TGCGCCAGCAGTGGAGCGGGGGGAAGCGAGCAGTACTTC. It is translated as CASSGAGGSEQYF.